This TCR beta chain was found in a study of blood T cell repertoires in COVID-19. Study-level information: COVID-19 samples, acute and convalescent, were from the United States, Italy and Spain. From T cells, B-cell-depleted T cells, or PBMCs came the material, which was cDNA or gDNA.

Seattle patients were enrolled during active infection and followed longitudinally. A few counts support this clone. The CDR3 has 14 amino acids. The V gene's germline CDR1 is WSHSY and CDR2 SAAADI. V dropped 6 bases and J dropped 4; count of bases not matched to a gene: 4. Methods used by the authors: Cell counts per sample came from amplifying reference gene primers. Repertoires were generated with immunoSEQ multiplex PCR, while TCRdb's copy carries only in-frame clones and drops some. The D gene and trimming were derived from the DNA, and the V and J assignments and clone size from that table. The table records 48,000 or so clones, 70% to 90% of them present only once.

This sequence joins TRBV10-2 and TRBJ2-2, with 8 bases identical to TRBD2. Sequencing used peripheral blood. This clonotype was sampled from an elderly woman with COVID-19, enrolled during active disease. CDR3 in amino acids: CASRGGGSTGELFF. DNA for the CDR3: TGCGCCAGCAGGGGCGGGGGGAGCACCGGGGAGCTGTTTTTT.